These T cell receptor beta chains were read from a single sample in a study of blood T cell repertoires in COVID-19. Profiling relied on immunoSEQ multiplex PCR, and the TCRdb table lists in-frame clones only, not all of them. Here the sample spans around 58,000 clones, 80% to 90% being singletons. The specimen sequenced was PBMCs or T cells enriched from blood (not recorded which). Receptors were obtained from a woman aged 40 to 50 with acute COVID-19. The conserved cysteine and the conserved F or W are not part of the CDR3 here.

v_call	j_call	cdr3_aa
TRBV28	TRBJ2-2	ASSPTREAGELF
TRBV3-1/TRBV3-2	TRBJ1-5	ASSRDVNQPQH
TRBV5-1	TRBJ2-1	ASSFSRPWLGNEQF
TRBV15	TRBJ2-7	ATSRGLRQAITSYEQY
TRBV3-1/TRBV3-2	TRBJ2-1	ASSQDHGSNNEQF
TRBV7-2	TRBJ2-7	ASSSDRGRAQY
TRBV2	TRBJ2-1	ASSGLAGEEQF
TRBV19	TRBJ2-5	ASSPLLGTGGRETQY
TRBV2	TRBJ2-5	ASWTSGGAGETQY
TRBV18	TRBJ2-7	ASQPTTGTYEQY
TRBV5-1	TRBJ2-3	ASNPLATSTDTQY
TRBV9	TRBJ1-3	ASSVSYNTIY
TRBV25-1	TRBJ2-7	ASQAFYEQY
TRBV9	TRBJ2-4	ASSVPQGAIILAKNIQY
TRBV23-1	TRBJ2-3	ASSQSLTGYPQDTQY
TRBV5-4	TRBJ1-2	ASSLPDRNYGYT
TRBV5-4	TRBJ1-3	ASRRGLQGNTIY
TRBV6-4	TRBJ1-4	ASSPQGGIVGEKLF
TRBV5-6	TRBJ1-1	ASSSSSLGLLEAF
TRBV5-1	TRBJ1-4	ASSPWTGNEKLF
TRBV18	TRBJ1-4	ASSPFDNEKLF
TRBV6-6	TRBJ2-7	ASSYQDRAGYEQY
TRBV6-5	TRBJ1-2	ASGQPQVINYGYT
TRBV29-1	TRBJ2-3	SVNLASTDTQY
TRBV29-1	TRBJ2-5	SVEWGGLTQY
TRBV7-3	TRBJ2-7	ASSPQGARDEQY
TRBV5-6	TRBJ1-5	ASSFGAGRSNQPQH
TRBV18	TRBJ2-2	ASQNREDGELF
TRBV29-1	TRBJ1-1	SADRDMNTEAF
TRBV2	TRBJ2-1	ASSESGLAGTNEQF
TRBV27	TRBJ1-3	ASTSTAAGNTIY
TRBV6-2/TRBV6-3	TRBJ1-6	ASSYAGTYNSPLH
TRBV7-9	TRBJ1-5	ASSFSGQAGQPQH
TRBV7-3	TRBJ2-3	ASSFTGYTDTQY
TRBV19	TRBJ2-3	ASRNIPGQGAKGSTDTQY
TRBV19	TRBJ2-5	ASIRPAGAPQETQY
TRBV5-1	TRBJ1-2	ASRQGVNYGYT
TRBV10-3	TRBJ1-6	AISRESSYNSPLH
TRBV6-5	TRBJ1-4	AGRGSKNEKLF
TRBV4-2	TRBJ2-4	ASSPGQENIQY
TRBV2	TRBJ2-3	ASDRDTDTQY
TRBV2	TRBJ2-1	ASRSGGDYNEQF
TRBV7-2	TRBJ2-1	ASSLVAGDRNEQF
TRBV28	TRBJ2-1	ASHLGTGGYEQF
TRBV28	TRBJ2-7	ASSLSQGGGVYEQY
TRBV3-1/TRBV3-2	TRBJ2-5	ASSQSDRRYQETQY
TRBV7-8	TRBJ1-6	ASSHRQGQGAPSYNSPLH
TRBV5-1	TRBJ2-3	ASSLRGTVIDTQY